This section outlines one TCR beta chain sequence together with its context. The CDR3 has 14 residues. V shed 0 bases, J shed 7 bases, and the junction held 4 bases outside the gene matches. Germline V gives CDR1 MGHRA, CDR2 YSYEKL. The data originate from a study of blood T cell repertoires in COVID-19. On the study more broadly: Samples came from the United States, Italy and Spain, spanning acute and convalescent COVID-19.

Authors' data handling: By means of reference gene primer amplification, nucleated cell counts were estimated. TCRdb's table, derived via immunoSEQ multiplex PCR, lists solely in-frame clones and lacks some. V and J calls and clone size are given by that table; D and trimming were obtained from the DNA. The table shows some 170,000 clones, with roughly 86% occurring only once. The gene calls are TRBV4-1 and TRBJ1-2; 8 nucleotides line up with TRBD1. Input material: peripheral blood. The TCR was taken from a woman in her sixties or seventies who had recovered from COVID-19. CDR3 region: CASSQETGVRGYTF. The CDR3 DNA is TGCGCCAGCAGCCAAGAGACAGGGGTGCGTGGCTACACCTTC.